The following is a T cell receptor (beta chain) sequence with its context. The antigen it recognizes is unknown. No per-base quality is available; no much larger clone lies one base away. The time point label here, explained by the study, means: about 28 days (+/-7) after the second vaccine dose. AZD1222 recipients with second doses at about 4 weeks or about 12 weeks were pooled, because spike-specific TCR depth and breadth did not differ between schedules. Samples from vaccinated people were obtained from the UK trials COV001 and COV002, which included a single-blind randomized controlled phase 2/3 trial of AZD1222 (ChAdOx1 nCoV-19) in healthy adults. Trial participant PBMC samples were collected at day 0 and day 28 after the second dose for TCRbeta chain sequencing. From V the trimming removes 4 bases and from J it removes 2 bases, while the gene matches leave 1 base of the junction unaccounted for. Based on the germline V gene (reference sequence), the CDR1 and CDR2 sequences are LGHDT and YNNKEL. Measured from the cysteine to the phenylalanine, the CDR3 is 15 residues long. Of the read, only the CDR3 DNA is kept; its 45 bases are in frame from base 1.

The CDR3 regions of human TCRbeta chains were subjected to immunosequencing. The paper's processing steps were these. Repertoire TCRs were checked for matches against a reference library of SARS-CoV-2-specific TCRs that had been generated using the MIRA antigen-specificity platform. Breadth meant the fraction of unique TCRs that were SARS-CoV-2-associated, whereas depth meant the fraction of total T cells that were SARS-CoV-2-associated. Each spike-specific TCR was assigned to its reactive spike region and to a CD4 or CD8 class using the MIRA data. Log10-transformed breadth and depth values were compared by one-way ANOVA with Sidak's multiple comparisons tests. Not all clones reach the TCRdb copy of this immuneACCESS table, which keeps in-frame sequences only. Checked studies attribute under half of the gap to unresolved V genes and leave the rest unexplained. That table is the source of V, J and clone size, and D and trimming were worked out from the DNA. The sample yields fewer than 150,000 clones; around 89% were counted once. The ten largest clones capture over 8% of the sample.

This sample was included in a study of T cell responses to AZD1222 COVID-19 vaccine (dated by TCRdb to the early 2020s). Background for the entire study: TCR sequencing was performed for some 250 trial participants, of whom about 200 were given two doses of AZD1222 and 26 were given two doses of MenACWY control vaccine. Trial participants were enrolled by age into subgroups of 18-55, 56-69 and 70-plus years, and around 150, 29 and 61 TCR-sequenced participants, respectively, were included in these subgroups. The paper's findings and limits, for the study overall: Participants were mostly white British and included more females than males, and it was suggested by the authors that clonal diversity may have been underestimated. Conclusions about previously exposed vaccinees are limited because only five to seven AZD1222 recipients were SARS-CoV-2 seropositive at baseline. The 56-69-year group was small, and its depth increase did not reach significance, likely because of low power. Because no day 14 peak-response samples were available, the repertoires could be characterized only after the peak T cell response. Vaccine-associated CD4 TCRs spanned the whole spike protein, with dominant responses in regions 160-218 and 743-854. After two AZD1222 doses, both the breadth and the depth of spike-specific TCRs were significantly higher than at day 0 and than in MenACWY recipients. Nearly half of unique spike-specific TCRs reportedly recognized epitopes outside regions mutated in the B.1.351 and B.1.1.7 variants.

This sequence uses TRBV3-1 (or the pseudogene TRBV3-2) and TRBJ1-3; 11 bases in the middle match TRBD1. The sequence derives from an adult who received the AZD1222 COVID-19 vaccine. This sample comprised peripheral blood, obtained 28 days after the second AZD1222 dose. The CDR3 here reads CASSLGQGAGNTIYF. The bases are TGTGCCAGCAGCCTGGGACAGGGGGCTGGAAACACCATATATTTT.